The 7 T cell receptor beta chains below come from one sample, sequenced in a study of T cell changes during pregnancy in multiple sclerosis. This table comes from immunoSEQ multiplex PCR, and its TCRdb copy is limited to in-frame clones, with some not included. The table records about 44,000 clones, roughly 95% of them present only once. Sequenced here: peripheral blood, sampled in the second trimester of pregnancy. These receptors were taken from a female donor with multiple sclerosis, enrolled in a pregnancy study.

The chain carries TRBV7-9 and TRBJ2-2; tentative D call: TRBD1 (5 bases). Trimming stripped 5 bases from V and 7 bases from J, with 11 bases between. The germline gives CDR1 SEHNR, CDR2 FQNEAQ (reference sequence). CDR3 length: 13 amino acids. CDR3 DNA: TGTGCCAGCAGCCTCTTAGGGGTCGGGGAGCTGTTTTTT. As protein: CASSLLGVGELFF.

The chain combines TRBV2 with TRBJ2-6; no clear D. CDR3 length equals 12 residues. CDR1 is SNHLY, CDR2 FYNNEI, per germline. Trimming removed 9 bases at V and 2 bases at J, with 5 bases between. The CDR3 here is CASTPGANVLTF. The CDR3 DNA reads as TGTGCCAGTACTCCTGGGGCCAACGTCCTGACTTTC.

The chain couples TRBV7-6 to TRBJ1-1; 7 bases map to TRBD1. J gave up 3 bases and V 5 bases, and 12 bases lay outside the gene matches. In germline, CDR1 is SGHVS, CDR2 FNYEAQ. CDR3 length equals 16 residues. The CDR3 nucleotides read TGTGCCAGCAGCAACCGGGACAGCTGGGGGGACACTGAAGCTTTCTTT. It translates to CASSNRDSWGDTEAFF. Supplemented by reference TRBV7-6 and TRBJ1-1, the full variable domain reads GAGVSQSPRYKVTKRGQDVALRCDPISGHVSLYWYRQALGQGPEFLTYFNYEAQQDKSGLPNDRFSAERPEGSISTLTIQRTEQRDSAMYRCASSNRDSWGDTEAFFGQGTRLTVV.

The rearrangement uses TRBV28 and TRBJ2-7; no firm D call. The CDR3 is 13 residues long. Germline CDR1 reads MDHEN; CDR2 reads SYDVKM. Trimming shortened V by 4 bases and J by 2 bases, and 9 bases separated the two germline ends. Here the CDR3 DNA reads TGTGCCAGCAGTTCCTCGTCTCCCTACGAGCAGTACTTC. Amino acid sequence: CASSSSSPYEQYF.

The chain couples TRBV6-4 to TRBJ1-4, with D possibly being TRBD1 (6 bases). Germline CDR1 MRHNA, CDR2 SNTAGT. Trimming pared 4 bases from V and 3 bases from J, leaving 12 bases between. The CDR3 consists of 15 residues. The CDR3 sequence: CASSATGLPNEKLFF. CDR3 in DNA: TGTGCCAGCAGTGCCACAGGGTTGCCTAATGAAAAACTGTTTTTT.

This clone was observed a handful of times. The gene calls are TRBV7-6 and TRBJ2-2; no clear D gene. Germline values: CDR1 SGHVS, CDR2 FNYEAQ. This CDR3 spans 14 amino acids. V was cut by 2 bases and J by 2 bases, with 6 bases left in between. The CDR3 DNA reads as TGTGCCAGCAGCTTACAGGCCAACACCGGGGAGCTGTTTTTT. The encoded protein is CASSLQANTGELFF.

The chain combines TRBV14 with TRBJ2-1, with TRBD2 matching over 8 bases. This CDR3 spans 19 amino acids. With V trimmed by 4 bases and J by 0 bases, 14 bases remained unmatched. Germline V lookup: CDR1 SGHDN, CDR2 FVKESK. CDR3 DNA: TGTGCCAGCAGCCTCCCGACTAGCGCCGATGGACCCTCCTACAATGAGCAGTTCTTC. This codes for CASSLPTSADGPSYNEQFF.